Each of the 8 T cell receptor beta chains below was sequenced from the same sample in a study of blood T cell repertoires in COVID-19. TCRdb's table, derived via immunoSEQ multiplex PCR, lists solely in-frame clones and lacks some. Of 150,000 or so clones detected, roughly 70% appear once; the ten largest clones hold approximately 3%. The specimen was peripheral blood. The source is a woman aged 80 or older with acute or convalescent COVID-19.

CDR3 sequence: CASSLWDLAGEGNEQFF. The CDR3 DNA is TGTGCCAGCAGTTTATGGGACCTAGCGGGAGAGGGAAATGAGCAGTTCTTC. The chain has TRBV27 and TRBJ2-1; 10 bases are a match to TRBD2. V was pared by 1 base and J by 7 bases, with 10 bases of the junction left unmatched. Germline V gene lookup returns CDR1 MNHEY and CDR2 SMNVEV (reference sequence). The CDR3 has 17 amino acids.

The CDR3 protein is CASSPGGIWALHF. The CDR3 DNA reads as TGTGCCAGCAGTCCAGGGGGTATTTGGGCCCTCCACTTT. J is TRBJ1-6 and V is TRBV28; TRBD1 matches 7 bases. Per the germline V gene, CDR1 is MDHEN and CDR2 is SYDVKM. This CDR3 has 13 amino acids. The ends lost 5 bases at V and 14 bases at J; junction bases unmatched: 9.

This clone was seen a few times. CDR3 sequence (DNA): TGTGCCAGCAGTTTACAGGAAGAGACCCAGTACTTC. This codes for CASSLQEETQYF. V and J are TRBV28 and TRBJ2-5; no clear D gene. The CDR3 is 12 residues long. Trimming shortened V by 2 bases and J by 3 bases, and 4 bases separated the two germline ends. The germline V gene has CDR1 MDHEN and CDR2 SYDVKM.

V and J are TRBV6-5 and TRBJ2-6; D may be TRBD1 (6 bases). This CDR3 comprises 14 residues. Trimming removed 9 bases at V and 4 bases at J, with 13 bases between. The germline V gene encodes CDR1 MNHEY and CDR2 SVGAGI. CDR3 region: CASLQGFGANVLTF. The CDR3 nucleotides are TGTGCCAGTCTACAGGGCTTCGGGGCCAACGTCCTGACTTTC.

The V and J genes are TRBV5-1 and TRBJ2-4, with 9 bases identical to TRBD1. V shed 0 bases, J shed 6 bases, and the junction held 1 base outside the gene matches. Per the germline V gene, CDR1 is SGHRS and CDR2 is YFSETQ. The CDR3 loop spans 14 amino acids. CDR3 DNA: TGCGCCAGCAGCTTGGAGGGACAGGGAAACATTCAGTACTTC. Amino acid sequence: CASSLEGQGNIQYF.

The chain links TRBV10-3 to TRBJ1-2; D remains ambiguous. Germline CDR1 ENHRY, CDR2 SYGVKD. V gave up 0 bases and J gave up 2 bases, with 10 bases separating them. The CDR3 totals 15 residues. In nucleotides, the CDR3 is TGTGCCATCAGTGAGTCAGGGTGGGAGAACTATGGCTACACCTTC. Protein sequence: CAISESGWENYGYTF.

CDR3 amino acids: CATSDTTGHQRRETQYF. The CDR3 coding sequence is TGTGCCACCAGTGATACCACGGGACACCAAAGGCGTGAGACCCAGTACTTC. The gene calls are TRBV24-1 and TRBJ2-5; D perhaps matches TRBD1 (6 bases). Between the trimmed V and J ends, which lost 3 bases and 5 bases, there was a span of 21 bases. CDR1 KGHDR and CDR2 SFDVKD come from the germline V gene. CDR3 length: 17 residues.

The genes are TRBV19 and TRBJ2-5, with D possibly matching TRBD1 (5 bases). The germline V gene encodes CDR1 LNHDA and CDR2 SQIVND (reference sequence). The V and J ends lost 0 bases and 1 base respectively, with 18 bases between them. This CDR3 contains 18 residues. The CDR3 DNA is TGTGCCAGTAGTATAGATCTCGTTGGCAGGGCAGGCCAAGAGACCCAGTACTTC. Encoded protein: CASSIDLVGRAGQETQYF.